This T cell receptor (beta chain) comes out of a study of blood T cell repertoires in COVID-19. On the study more broadly: The samples span acute and convalescent COVID-19 from the United States, Italy and Spain. Sources were T cells, B-cell-depleted T cells, or PBMCs; the material itself was cDNA or gDNA.

As originally analysed: Counts of nucleated cells, estimated from reference gene primer amplification, were obtained. TCRdb's copy holds only in-frame clones and misses some; the assay was immunoSEQ multiplex PCR. V and J calls plus clone size are reproduced from that table; the DNA served to infer D and trimming. This table has about 110,000 clones, 81% appearing once. The count of this clone is one. This clonotype was sampled from a man at least 80 years old with acute or convalescent COVID-19. Sequencing input: peripheral blood.

CDR3 coding DNA: TGTGCCAGCAGTGTGAAGGGGTACGAGCAGTACTTC. It codes for CASSVKGYEQYF. The chain recombines TRBV2 with TRBJ2-7; possible D gene TRBD1, 5 bases. The CDR3 contains 12 residues. Germline V gene data show CDR1 as SNHLY and CDR2 as FYNNEI. Trimming took 4 bases from V and 4 from J, leaving 8 bases between them.